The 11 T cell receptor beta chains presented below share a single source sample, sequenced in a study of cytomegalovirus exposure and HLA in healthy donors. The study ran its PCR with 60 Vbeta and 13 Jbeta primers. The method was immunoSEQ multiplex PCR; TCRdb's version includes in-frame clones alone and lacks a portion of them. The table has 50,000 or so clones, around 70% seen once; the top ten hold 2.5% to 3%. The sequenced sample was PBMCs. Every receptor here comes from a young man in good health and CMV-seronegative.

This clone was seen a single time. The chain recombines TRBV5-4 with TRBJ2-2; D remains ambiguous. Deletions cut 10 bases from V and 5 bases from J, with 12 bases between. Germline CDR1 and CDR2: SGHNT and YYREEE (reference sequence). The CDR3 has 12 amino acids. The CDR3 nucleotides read TGTGCCCACCTCACAAAGACCGGGGAGCTGTTTTTT. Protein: CAHLTKTGELFF.

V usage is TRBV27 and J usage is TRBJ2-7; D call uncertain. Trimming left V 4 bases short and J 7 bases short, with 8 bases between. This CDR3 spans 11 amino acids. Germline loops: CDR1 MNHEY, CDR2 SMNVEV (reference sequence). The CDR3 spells CASSSPTEQYF. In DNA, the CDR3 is TGTGCCAGCAGTTCTCCCACTGAGCAGTACTTC.

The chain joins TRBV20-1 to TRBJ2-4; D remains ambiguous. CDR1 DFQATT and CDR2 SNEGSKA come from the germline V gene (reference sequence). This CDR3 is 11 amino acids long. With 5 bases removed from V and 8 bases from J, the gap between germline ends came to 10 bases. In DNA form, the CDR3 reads TGCAGTGCTGAGATTTTGGACATTCAGTACTTC. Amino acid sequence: CSAEILDIQYF.

The CDR3 nucleotides read TGTGCCAGCAGCTTCACGGGACTTGAAGCTTTCTTT. Its protein product is CASSFTGLEAFF. J is TRBJ1-1 and V is TRBV5-6; possible D gene TRBD1, 5 bases. This CDR3 contains 12 residues. Trimming took off 2 bases at V and 7 bases at J, with 9 bases between the two ends. The germline gives CDR1 SGHDT, CDR2 YYEEEE.

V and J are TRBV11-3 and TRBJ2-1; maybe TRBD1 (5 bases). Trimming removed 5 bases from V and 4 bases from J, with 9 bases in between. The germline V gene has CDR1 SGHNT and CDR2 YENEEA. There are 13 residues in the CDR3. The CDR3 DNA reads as TGTGCCAGCAGCGGAGACAGTTACAATGAGCAGTTCTTC. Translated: CASSGDSYNEQFF.

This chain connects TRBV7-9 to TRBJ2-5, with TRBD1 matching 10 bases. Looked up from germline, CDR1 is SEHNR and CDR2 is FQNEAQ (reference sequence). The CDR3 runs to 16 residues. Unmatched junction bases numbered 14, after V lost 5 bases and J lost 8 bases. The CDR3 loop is CASSLVAGQGKHTQYF. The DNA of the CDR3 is TGTGCCAGCAGCCTAGTTGCGGGACAGGGGAAACACACCCAGTACTTC. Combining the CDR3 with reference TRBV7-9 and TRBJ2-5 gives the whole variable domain DTGVSQNPRHKITKRGQNVTFRCDPISEHNRLYWYRQTLGQGPEFLTYFQNEAQLEKSRLLSDRFSAERPKGSFSTLEIQRTEQGDSAMYLCASSLVAGQGKHTQYFGPGTRLLVL.

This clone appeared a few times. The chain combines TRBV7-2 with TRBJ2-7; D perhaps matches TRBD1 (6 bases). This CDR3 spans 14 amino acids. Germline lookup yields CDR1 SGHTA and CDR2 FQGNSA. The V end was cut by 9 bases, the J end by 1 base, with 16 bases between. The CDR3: CARITGQGSYEQYF. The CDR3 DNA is TGTGCCAGAATAACGGGACAAGGTTCCTACGAGCAGTACTTC.

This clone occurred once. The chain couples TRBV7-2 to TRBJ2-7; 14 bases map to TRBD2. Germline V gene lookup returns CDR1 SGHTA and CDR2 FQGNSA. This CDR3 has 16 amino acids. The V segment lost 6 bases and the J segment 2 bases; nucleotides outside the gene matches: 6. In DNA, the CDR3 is TGTGCCAGCAGAAAGACGGGACTAGCGGGAGCCTACGAGCAGTACTTC. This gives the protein CASRKTGLAGAYEQYF.

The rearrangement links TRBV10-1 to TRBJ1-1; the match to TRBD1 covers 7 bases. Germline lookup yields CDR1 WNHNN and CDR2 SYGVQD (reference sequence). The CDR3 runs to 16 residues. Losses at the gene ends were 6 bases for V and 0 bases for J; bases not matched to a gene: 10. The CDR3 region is CASRQGWGFMNTEAFF. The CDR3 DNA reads TGCGCCAGCAGACAGGGGTGGGGGTTCATGAACACTGAAGCTTTCTTT.

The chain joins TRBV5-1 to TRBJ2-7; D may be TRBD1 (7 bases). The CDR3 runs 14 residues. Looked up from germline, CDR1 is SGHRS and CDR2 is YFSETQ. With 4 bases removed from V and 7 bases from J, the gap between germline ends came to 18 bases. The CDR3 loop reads CASSTGGGPKEQYF. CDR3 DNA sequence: TGCGCCAGCAGCACCGGAGGGGGCCCTAAGGAGCAGTACTTC.

The CDR3 DNA reads TGTGCCAGCAGCACGTCTCGACAAGAGTTCTTC. Amino acid sequence: CASSTSRQEFF. The chain has TRBV27 and TRBJ2-1; D call uncertain. The germline gives CDR1 MNHEY, CDR2 SMNVEV (reference sequence). Trimming removed 6 bases from V and 14 bases from J, with 14 bases in between. This CDR3 is 11 amino acids long.